This passage covers 13 T cell receptor beta chains from one sample sequenced in a study of T-cell memory formation after mild COVID-19 (dated by TCRdb to the early 2020s). The library was built by means of 5' RACE. The run used an Illumina NovaSeq 6000. TCRdb reran the public reads through fastp at Q25 and MiXCR, keeping productive beta chains. Each record represents a unique CDR3 protein, reported with the most common genes and DNA among its rows. The sample includes some 30,000 distinct CDR3 sequences, with just under 7.5% observed a single time. The top ten hold roughly an eighth of the sample. The sequenced sample consisted of PBMCs or a T cell subset sorted from them (not recorded which). Receptors originate from an adult woman who had mild COVID-19 (a few samples of this study predate the infection). The sample titles of this study are shuffled in the database, so cell type and time point are left out; the donor was told from shared clones.

This clonotype occurred many times. The chain employs TRBV9 and TRBJ2-3; no definite D call. The CDR3 spans 15 residues. V shed 4 bases and J shed 0 bases, with 12 bases lying between them. Germline CDR1 is SGDLS and CDR2 is YYNGEE. CDR3 nucleotides: TGTGCCAGCAGCCAGTCCCCCGGCAGCACAGATACGCAGTATTTT. Translation gives CASSQSPGSTDTQYF.

This clonotype was observed many times. This sequence joins TRBV12-3 or TRBV12-4 and TRBJ2-1, with D perhaps being TRBD1 or TRBD2 (5 bases each). This CDR3 region has 15 residues. The V end was cut by 6 bases, the J end by 0 bases, with 12 bases between. The CDR3 sequence is CASSPGTISYNEQFF. CDR3 sequence (DNA): TGTGCCAGCAGCCCGGGGACCATCTCCTACAATGAGCAGTTCTTC.

This clonotype was counted at least ten times. The chain uses TRBV5-1 and TRBJ2-3; D is ambiguous. The CDR3 consists of 14 residues. CDR1 and CDR2 from the germline V gene are SGHRS and YFSETQ. The V end lost 2 bases, the J end lost 6 bases, and 13 bases lay between the germline ends. Here the CDR3 reads CASSLVLSADTQYF. The CDR3 bases are TGCGCCAGCAGCTTAGTTCTATCTGCCGATACGCAGTATTTT.

This clonotype occurred many times. The chain joins TRBV27 to TRBJ1-2; maybe TRBD1 (5 bases). Per germline, CDR1 MNHEY and CDR2 SMNVEV (reference sequence). The ends were cut back, 5 bases at V and 6 bases at J, with 19 bases in the middle. The CDR3 has 15 amino acids. The CDR3, as DNA: TGTGCCAGCAGTACTCTCACGTCAGGGAGGGATGGCTACACCTTC. This gives the protein CASSTLTSGRDGYTF.

This clonotype was counted between two and nine times. The V call is TRBV7-2, the J call TRBJ2-2, with D possibly called TRBD1 or TRBD2 (5 bases each). The CDR3 is 16 amino acids. Trimming took off 2 bases at V and 3 bases at J, with 13 bases between the two ends. CDR1 SGHTA and CDR2 FQGNSA come from the germline V gene. CDR3 nucleotide sequence: TGTGCCAGCAGCTTATTAAGGGGACCCCACACCGGGGAGCTGTTTTTT. Protein sequence: CASSLLRGPHTGELFF.

This clonotype was recorded many times. The rearrangement links TRBV27 to TRBJ2-3; D is possibly TRBD1 (6 bases). CDR1 MNHEY and CDR2 SMNVEV come from the germline V gene (reference sequence). The V end was cut by 6 bases, the J end by 0 bases, with 13 bases between. The CDR3 has 15 residues. For the CDR3, the DNA is TGTGCCAGCAGCCCCGGACAGTGGAGCACAGATACGCAGTATTTT. As protein: CASSPGQWSTDTQYF.

This clonotype was picked up a small number of times. This chain uses TRBV5-5 with TRBJ1-5; 7 positions agree with TRBD1. Per germline, CDR1 SGHKS and CDR2 YYEKEE (reference sequence). The ends lost 4 bases at V and 0 bases at J; junction bases unmatched: 13. This CDR3 has 18 residues. As DNA, the CDR3 is TGTGCCAGCAGCCTGTCCGGGACAGCAACTTTTAGCAATCAGCCCCAGCATTTT. It is translated as CASSLSGTATFSNQPQHF.

This clonotype was detected many times. The V and J genes are TRBV7-9 and TRBJ2-7; no clear D gene. The CDR3 has 13 amino acids. Germline V gene data show CDR1 as SEHNR and CDR2 as FQNEAQ (reference sequence). Trimming shortened V by 1 base and J by 6 bases, and 10 bases separated the two germline ends. Written as DNA, the CDR3 is TGTGCCAGCAGCTTAGTTGTGGGCGGCGAGCAGTACTTC. Translating gives CASSLVVGGEQYF. Drawing the rest from reference TRBV7-9 and TRBJ2-7, the complete variable domain is DTGVSQNPRHKITKRGQNVTFRCDPISEHNRLYWYRQTLGQGPEFLTYFQNEAQLEKSRLLSDRFSAERPKGSFSTLEIQRTEQGDSAMYLCASSLVVGGEQYFGPGTRLTVT.

This clonotype was seen repeatedly, ten times or more. V usage is TRBV20-1 and J usage is TRBJ1-2; possible D gene TRBD1, 6 bases. V was pared by 2 bases and J by 7 bases, with 23 bases between. Germline CDR1 and CDR2: DFQATT and SNEGSKA (reference sequence). The CDR3 is made up of 16 amino acids. The CDR3 reads CSARQPLIQGTGGYTF. CDR3 DNA sequence: TGCAGTGCTAGACAACCCTTGATTCAGGGGACCGGTGGCTACACCTTC.

This clonotype showed up many times. This chain uses TRBV7-2 with TRBJ2-1, with 11 bases lining up with TRBD2. With 2 bases clipped from V and 4 bases from J, the junction kept 7 bases outside the gene matches. The germline CDR1 and CDR2 sequences are SGHTA and FQGNSA. The CDR3 is 17 residues long. The CDR3 DNA reads TGTGCCAGCAGCTTAATCTATGGACTAGCGGGTTACAATGAGCAGTTCTTC. It encodes CASSLIYGLAGYNEQFF.

This clonotype has at least ten counts. The chain has TRBV29-1 and TRBJ2-1; 8 positions agree with TRBD1. The length of the CDR3 is 14 residues. Looked up from germline, CDR1 is SQVTM and CDR2 is ANQGSEA. CDR3 region: CSFNPGQVYNEQFF. Written as DNA, the CDR3 is TGCAGTTTTAACCCGGGACAGGTCTACAATGAGCAGTTCTTC.

This clonotype has ten or more counts. The gene calls are TRBV7-2 and TRBJ2-1, with D possibly matching TRBD2 (6 bases). The CDR3 loop spans 16 amino acids. V was cut by 1 base and J by 4 bases, with 14 bases left in between. CDR1 SGHTA and CDR2 FQGNSA come from the germline V gene. CDR3 nucleotide sequence: TGTGCCAGCAGCTTAGTGGGGGAGGTGGTGTACAATGAGCAGTTCTTC. This translates into CASSLVGEVVYNEQFF.

This clonotype has just a few counts. CDR3 bases: TGTGCCAGCAGCCTCGGAATCTCTGGGGCCAACGTCCTGACTTTC. Translated: CASSLGISGANVLTF. V and J are TRBV3-1 and TRBJ2-6; D is unclear. This CDR3 has 15 residues. The germline V gene has CDR1 LGHDT and CDR2 YNNKEL (reference sequence). With 4 bases removed from V and 0 bases from J, the gap between germline ends came to 7 bases.